The rows below give T cell receptor beta chains drawn from one sample of a study of T cells in Graves' hyperthyroidism and ophthalmopathy. TCRdb passed the multiplex PCR reads through MiXCR, listing each CDR3 protein once. Of about half a million distinct CDR3 sequences in the sample, about 20% were seen once. Sequencing was carried out using blood. The source of these receptors is a man aged 18 to 35 with Graves' hyperthyroidism. The CDR3 runs from the conserved cysteine through the conserved F or W. The D gene is left open where the match is weak. A row's size may be missing; if present it is once, few, many or a size class.

j_call clone_size v_call d_call cdr3_aa cdr3_nt
TRBJ2-7 many TRBV7-8 - CASSQIGALGGYEQYF TGTGCCAGCAGCCAAATTGGGGCCCTCGGGGGTTACGAGCAGTACTTC
TRBJ1-2 - TRBV27 TRBD1 CASRDRVSYGYTF TGTGCCAGCAGGGACAGGGTTAGCTATGGCTACACCTTC
TRBJ2-7 many TRBV28 - CASSSSQLGTGTSEQYF TGTGCCAGCAGTTCATCCCAGTTGGGGACTGGTACTTCGGAGCAGTACTTC
TRBJ1-6 - TRBV7-9 - CASSSNREYNSPLHF TGTGCCAGCAGCTCAAACAGGGAGTATAATTCACCCCTCCACTTT
TRBJ2-2 many TRBV9 TRBD1 CASSARTGSNTGELFF TGTGCCAGCAGCGCCCGGACAGGGTCGAACACCGGGGAGCTGTTTTTT
TRBJ2-2 many TRBV25-1 TRBD2 CASSEFGRGLLNTGELFF TGTGCCAGCAGTGAATTCGGGAGGGGACTTTTGAACACCGGGGAGCTGTTTTTT
TRBJ1-1 few TRBV20-1 - CSAGAPRGTEAFF TGCAGTGCAGGGGCACCGAGGGGCACTGAAGCTTTCTTT
TRBJ2-2 many TRBV15 TRBD1 CATRDPSQGFPGELFF TGTGCCACCAGAGACCCCTCACAGGGGTTTCCCGGGGAGCTGTTTTTT
TRBJ2-6 - TRBV11-2 - CASSLVSQSASGANVLTF TGTGCCAGCAGCTTAGTTTCCCAATCGGCCTCTGGGGCCAACGTCCTGACTTTC
TRBJ1-5 many TRBV24-1 - CATNRHQPQHF TGTGCCACCAATAGGCATCAGCCCCAGCATTTT
TRBJ1-2 - TRBV19 - CAWRRLTTGNYYGYTF TGTGCCTGGAGGAGGTTAACCACAGGGAATTACTATGGCTACACCTTC
TRBJ1-1 - TRBV7-6 - CASSLAWKATSRAEAFF TGTGCCAGCAGCTTAGCTTGGAAAGCCACATCGAGGGCTGAAGCTTTCTTT
TRBJ2-7 few TRBV28 - CASSLSYYEQYF TGTGCCAGCAGTTTGAGTTACTACGAGCAGTACTTC
TRBJ1-1 few TRBV5-5 - CASSLSGETTNTEAFF TGTGCCAGCAGCTTGTCGGGGGAAACTACGAACACTGAAGCTTTCTTT
TRBJ1-3 many TRBV3-1 - CASTGHLEGGNTIYF TGTGCCAGCACGGGGCACCTCGAAGGTGGAAACACCATATATTTT
TRBJ1-5 many TRBV6-5 TRBD1 CATSLGQGGQPQHF TGTGCCACCAGTTTAGGACAGGGAGGACAGCCCCAGCATTTT
TRBJ1-1 many TRBV7-2 - CASSFFGSNTEAFF TGTGCCAGCAGCTTCTTCGGATCGAACACTGAAGCTTTCTTT
TRBJ1-2 few TRBV5-1 - CASSLAVDSSHGYTF TGCGCCAGCAGCTTGGCCGTGGACTCAAGCCATGGCTACACCTTC
TRBJ2-5 few TRBV4-1 - CASSQDNYEAQYF TGCGCCAGCAGCCAAGATAACTATGAGGCCCAGTACTTC
TRBJ1-2 - TRBV4-1 - CASSQERTVNYGYTF TGCGCCAGCAGCCAAGAGAGGACGGTAAACTATGGCTACACCTTC
TRBJ1-1 - TRBV30 TRBD1 CAWDRVAGNTEAFF TGTGCCTGGGACAGGGTTGCGGGAAACACTGAAGCTTTCTTT
TRBJ2-6 many TRBV30 - CAWYHPGTSPRAGANVLTF TGTGCCTGGTACCACCCCGGGACATCTCCTCGGGCTGGGGCCAACGTCCTGACTTTC
TRBJ1-1 - TRBV29-1 - CSVQHREGAEAFF TGCAGCGTGCAACACAGGGAAGGGGCTGAAGCTTTCTTT
TRBJ1-2 many TRBV12-3/TRBV12-4 - CASSNRQSFNYGYTF TGTGCCAGCAGCAACCGACAGAGTTTTAACTATGGCTACACCTTC
TRBJ1-6 many TRBV6-2/TRBV6-3 - CASSYIPGHGYGSPLHF TGTGCCAGCAGTTACATCCCGGGACACGGGTATGGTTCACCCCTCCACTTT
TRBJ2-7 many TRBV5-6 - CASSSHRENYEQYF TGTGCCAGCAGCTCGCACAGGGAGAATTACGAGCAGTACTTC
TRBJ1-5 many TRBV12-3/TRBV12-4 - CASSSGLGQPQHF TGTGCCAGCAGTTCTGGGTTGGGACAGCCCCAGCATTTT
TRBJ2-5 - TRBV7-9 - CASSLRASLHQGTQYF TGTGCCAGCAGCTTAAGAGCGAGTCTCCACCAAGGGACCCAGTACTTC
TRBJ1-1 - TRBV7-2 - CASSLVHLWNTEAFF TGTGCCAGCAGCTTAGTTCACCTATGGAACACTGAAGCTTTCTTT
TRBJ1-5 many TRBV19 - CATLGAFNQPQHF TGTGCCACCCTCGGCGCCTTCAATCAGCCCCAGCATTTT
TRBJ2-7 many TRBV6-1 TRBD1 CASSGKTGSSYEQYF TGTGCCAGCAGTGGTAAGACAGGGAGCTCCTACGAGCAGTACTTC
TRBJ2-2 many TRBV28 - CASSLWTNTGELFF TGTGCCAGCAGTTTATGGACGAACACCGGGGAGCTGTTTTTT
TRBJ2-7 - TRBV20-1 - CSASGSYSYEQYF TGCAGTGCTAGTGGCTCCTACTCCTACGAGCAGTACTTC
TRBJ2-5 - TRBV27 TRBD1 CASGYRGRETQYF TGTGCCAGCGGTTACAGGGGAAGGGAGACCCAGTACTTC
TRBJ2-5 many TRBV24-1 TRBD1 CATSDPDRGQETQYF TGTGCCACCAGTGACCCTGACAGGGGACAAGAGACCCAGTACTTC
TRBJ1-1 - TRBV6-5 TRBD1 CASSYPDRGHTEAFF TGTGCCAGCAGTTACCCCGACAGGGGGCACACTGAAGCTTTCTTT
TRBJ2-2 medium-sized TRBV2 - CASRSLNSGELFF TGTGCCAGCAGATCTTTGAACAGCGGGGAGCTGTTTTTT
TRBJ2-5 few TRBV30 TRBD1 CAWSVTGATQETQYF TGTGCCTGGAGTGTGACAGGGGCAACTCAAGAGACCCAGTACTTC
TRBJ1-1 many TRBV12-3/TRBV12-4 - CASTPETGHTEAFF TGTGCCAGCACCCCGGAGACGGGCCACACTGAAGCTTTCTTT
TRBJ1-1 - TRBV6-1 - CASSLRSGSGNTEAFF TGTGCCAGCAGTCTAAGGTCCGGCTCGGGGAACACTGAAGCTTTCTTT
TRBJ2-7 - TRBV20-1 TRBD1 CSANFLGTGLSYEQYF TGCAGTGCTAATTTCCTCGGGACAGGGCTCTCCTACGAGCAGTACTTC
TRBJ1-6 - TRBV12-3/TRBV12-4 - CASTLTSPLHF TGTGCCAGCACCCTTACTTCACCCCTCCACTTT
TRBJ2-4 many TRBV27 - CASSLSPGGRRNIQYF TGTGCCAGCAGTTTATCGCCAGGGGGGAGGCGGAACATTCAGTACTTC
TRBJ2-2 - TRBV19 - CASKTGFSGELFF TGTGCCTCAAAAACAGGGTTTAGCGGGGAGCTGTTTTTT
TRBJ2-1 many TRBV6-1 - CASNRAGPGDNEQFF TGTGCCAGCAACCGGGCCGGGCCGGGCGACAATGAGCAGTTCTTC
TRBJ2-5 many TRBV30 - CAWARAASHQETQYF TGTGCCTGGGCCAGGGCAGCTAGCCACCAAGAGACCCAGTACTTC
TRBJ2-5 few TRBV3-1 - CASSRRTKQETQYF TGTGCCAGCAGCCGACGGACGAAACAAGAGACCCAGTACTTC
TRBJ2-5 many TRBV28 TRBD1 CASSLTPGQGLQETQYF TGTGCCAGCAGTTTAACTCCGGGACAGGGCCTCCAAGAGACCCAGTACTTC
TRBJ2-7 - TRBV6-2/TRBV6-3 TRBD2 CASSYSTTGLAGVTEQYF TGTGCCAGCAGTTACTCGACGACGGGACTAGCGGGAGTTACCGAGCAGTACTTC
TRBJ2-7 many TRBV12-3/TRBV12-4 - CASGDSLTSYEQYF TGTGCCAGCGGTGACAGCCTGACTTCCTACGAGCAGTACTTC
TRBJ2-2 many TRBV25-1 - CASSGSQGNTGELFF TGTGCCAGCAGTGGATCCCAGGGGAACACCGGGGAGCTGTTTTTT
TRBJ2-7 many TRBV14 TRBD1 CASSHTGGGRFEQYF TGTGCCAGCAGCCACACAGGGGGCGGACGGTTCGAGCAGTACTTC
TRBJ1-1 - TRBV30 - CAWSVVTGLNTEAFF TGTGCCTGGAGTGTAGTTACGGGATTGAACACTGAAGCTTTCTTT
TRBJ2-7 - TRBV28 TRBD1 CASSRGQEAYEQYF TGTGCCAGCAGTCGTGGACAGGAAGCCTACGAGCAGTACTTC
TRBJ2-5 - TRBV24-1 - CATSGGYQETQYF TGTGCCACCAGTGGAGGGTACCAAGAGACCCAGTACTTC
TRBJ1-2 many TRBV24-1 - CATSDRSYGYTF TGTGCCACCAGTGACAGGAGCTATGGCTACACCTTC
TRBJ1-6 few TRBV7-9 - CASSLGPRQNSPLHF TGTGCCAGCAGCTTAGGACCCAGGCAGAATTCACCCCTCCACTTT